The rows below give T cell receptor beta chains drawn from one sample of a study of vaccination and CD4 T cells after COVID-19. TCRdb analysed the PCR reads with MiXCR anew, one entry per CDR3 protein. Among about 17,000 distinct CDR3 sequences listed, more than 25% were seen once. No antigen has been assigned to these receptors. Sequencing input: cultured CD4+ T cells from blood. These TCRs come from a human donor with COVID-19. The CDR3 runs from the conserved cysteine through the conserved F or W. Each record gives: V gene, D gene, CDR3 protein. A D gene is named only where the DNA matches it firmly.

V gene: TRBV6-2/TRBV6-3; D gene: .; CDR3 protein: CASSYLEGSYEQYF
V gene: TRBV6-1; D gene: TRBD1; CDR3 protein: CASYATGGAPAFF
V gene: TRBV19; D gene: .; CDR3 protein: CASSLQEFYGYTF
V gene: TRBV6-1; D gene: .; CDR3 protein: CASIQGRGGEKLFF
V gene: TRBV6-1; D gene: TRBD2; CDR3 protein: CASSPRIAGGYEQYF
V gene: TRBV29-1; D gene: .; CDR3 protein: CSVEMGFRNTIYF
V gene: TRBV20-1; D gene: TRBD1; CDR3 protein: CSASRQGNSPLHF
V gene: TRBV2; D gene: .; CDR3 protein: CASSPRRDPGGNTIYF
V gene: TRBV6-2/TRBV6-3; D gene: .; CDR3 protein: CASTSPTSGSYNEQFF
V gene: TRBV7-9; D gene: .; CDR3 protein: CASSPDGVPGHQPQHF
V gene: TRBV7-2; D gene: TRBD2; CDR3 protein: CASSLGIAGRQETQYF
V gene: TRBV27; D gene: .; CDR3 protein: CASSAPRGIQYF
V gene: TRBV6-5; D gene: TRBD1; CDR3 protein: CASSYTGQIYGYTF
V gene: TRBV15; D gene: TRBD1; CDR3 protein: CATSSTTGGANEKLFF
V gene: TRBV5-1; D gene: .; CDR3 protein: CASRLVERRTTGELFF
V gene: TRBV2; D gene: .; CDR3 protein: CASFGTPDTQYF
V gene: TRBV14; D gene: TRBD2; CDR3 protein: CASSPERGVGDTQYF
V gene: TRBV19; D gene: TRBD1; CDR3 protein: CASSRTGDATQYF
V gene: TRBV5-1; D gene: .; CDR3 protein: CASSIAGLDTEAFF
V gene: TRBV27; D gene: TRBD1; CDR3 protein: CASSWGTGSYTF
V gene: TRBV5-4; D gene: .; CDR3 protein: CASSLEGSSYGYTF
V gene: TRBV5-5; D gene: .; CDR3 protein: CASSSLTSSNQPQHF
V gene: TRBV4-1; D gene: .; CDR3 protein: CASSQAPPGISSYNEQFF
V gene: TRBV19; D gene: .; CDR3 protein: CASSPLANYGYTF
V gene: TRBV19; D gene: .; CDR3 protein: CASSIAGVNQPQHF
V gene: TRBV7-9; D gene: .; CDR3 protein: CASSLLSQGRSGSPLHF
V gene: TRBV25-1; D gene: .; CDR3 protein: CASSDWGNIQYF
V gene: TRBV12-3/TRBV12-4; D gene: .; CDR3 protein: CASSLSTTGDQPQHF
V gene: TRBV5-4; D gene: TRBD2; CDR3 protein: CASSLVGGETQYF
V gene: TRBV2; D gene: .; CDR3 protein: CASGGRQETQYF
V gene: TRBV7-8; D gene: TRBD2; CDR3 protein: CASSHFLPSGARGETQYF
V gene: TRBV28; D gene: .; CDR3 protein: CASFASVYGYTF
V gene: TRBV5-1; D gene: .; CDR3 protein: CASSLFRGTTEAFF
V gene: TRBV20-1; D gene: .; CDR3 protein: CSATTGGTEAFF
V gene: TRBV7-2; D gene: .; CDR3 protein: CASSLEVIGSSSYNSPLHF
V gene: TRBV27; D gene: .; CDR3 protein: CASSQTFGGAHTEAFF
V gene: TRBV30; D gene: .; CDR3 protein: CATLQKNSTDTQYF
V gene: TRBV20-1; D gene: .; CDR3 protein: CSARDQRVLSYEQYF
V gene: TRBV20-1; D gene: TRBD2; CDR3 protein: CSASQLAGGPDTQYF
V gene: TRBV7-6; D gene: .; CDR3 protein: CASSFLKQTADTQYF
V gene: TRBV11-3; D gene: .; CDR3 protein: CASSLATGRSSYEQYF
V gene: TRBV5-1; D gene: .; CDR3 protein: CASRLTQETQYF
V gene: TRBV20-1; D gene: .; CDR3 protein: CSVPVGNQPQHF
V gene: TRBV30; D gene: .; CDR3 protein: CAWQGIGQPQHF
V gene: TRBV28; D gene: TRBD1; CDR3 protein: CASSISTGTGPSYEQYF